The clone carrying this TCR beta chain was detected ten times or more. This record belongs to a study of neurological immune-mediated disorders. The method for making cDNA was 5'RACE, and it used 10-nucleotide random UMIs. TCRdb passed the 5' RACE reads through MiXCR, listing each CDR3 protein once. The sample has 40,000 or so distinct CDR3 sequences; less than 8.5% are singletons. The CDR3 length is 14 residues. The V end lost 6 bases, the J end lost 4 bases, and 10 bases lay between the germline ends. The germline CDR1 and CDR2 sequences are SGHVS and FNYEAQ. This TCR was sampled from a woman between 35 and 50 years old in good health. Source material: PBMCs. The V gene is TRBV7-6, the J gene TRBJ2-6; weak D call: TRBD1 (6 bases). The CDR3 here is CASRQGSGANVLTF. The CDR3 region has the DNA TGTGCCAGCAGACAGGGATCCGGGGCCAACGTCCTGACTTTC. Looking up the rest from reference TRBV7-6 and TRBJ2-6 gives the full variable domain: GAGVSQSPRYKVTKRGQDVALRCDPISGHVSLYWYRQALGQGPEFLTYFNYEAQQDKSGLPNDRFSAERPEGSISTLTIQRTEQRDSAMYRCASRQGSGANVLTFGAGSRLTVL.